A selection of T cell receptor beta chains follows, all from one sample in a study of T-cell reconstitution after alpha-beta-depleted transplantation in children. TCRdb ran MiXCR on the PCR reads and lists one entry per CDR3 protein. The sample has hundreds of thousands of distinct CDR3 sequences; roughly 13% are singletons. Here the sequenced sample was PBMCs, mostly from graft donor cells, taken 360 days after TCRalphabeta/CD19-depleted stem cell transplant. The receptors were sampled from a male patient between 5 and 17 years old who had a stem cell transplant for acute myeloid leukemia, so the T cells may come from the graft donor. CDR3s include the opening cysteine and the closing phenylalanine or tryptophan. Each record gives: J gene, CDR3 length, V gene, CDR3 protein.

TRBJ2-1 15 TRBV12-5 CASGPSGRAHNEQFF
TRBJ2-3 14 TRBV29-1 CSAGLAGVTDTQYF
TRBJ2-1 13 TRBV20-1 CSARDRKGYEQFF
TRBJ2-5 15 TRBV5-1 CASSSLEGLRRTQYF
TRBJ2-7 15 TRBV7-3 CASSLRGTSGYEQYF
TRBJ1-2 15 TRBV7-2 CASSLVGTGTYGYTF
TRBJ2-5 14 TRBV15 CATSREGLIETQYF
TRBJ2-3 10 TRBV20-1 CSVRIDTQYF
TRBJ2-7 19 TRBV20-1 CSAWADKKIRTSGLYEQYF
TRBJ2-3 16 TRBV7-8 CASSLRLAGVSDTQYF
TRBJ2-5 13 TRBV6-2/TRBV6-3 CASNDRVSETQYF
TRBJ2-7 15 TRBV15 CATSREGLAGGEQYF
TRBJ2-3 17 TRBV28 CASSLSGLAGEVDTQYF
TRBJ2-7 11 TRBV29-1 CSVSWDYEQYF